This TCR beta chain was captured by sequencing in a study of CD8 T cells in ankylosing spondylitis (dated by TCRdb to about 2017). Some background on the complete study: T cell receptor beta repertoires were profiled in healthy donors and ankylosing spondylitis patients so that disease-linked TCR variants could be found. Peripheral blood samples were taken, and synovial fluid was additionally collected from ankylosing spondylitis patients. The full study cohort was made up of approximately 27 ankylosing spondylitis patients and more than 90 healthy donors. Points the paper makes about the study in general: Some of the motif variants had been reported before in the synovial fluid and blood of reactive arthritis patients, a finding that suggests common disease-initiation mechanisms. The disease-linked clones showed a CD8+ phenotype and occurred at relatively low frequencies in peripheral blood. A TCR beta motif made up of about eight highly homologous amino acid variants appeared to be characteristic of blood from ankylosing spondylitis patients. Significant enrichment of the disease-linked clones was reported in matched synovial fluid samples from ankylosing spondylitis patients.

For this chain, trimming is 2 bases at the V end and 9 bases at the J end, and the number of junction bases without a gene match is 8. Spanning cysteine to phenylalanine, the CDR3 consists of 15 amino acids. Only CDR3 DNA remains: 45 bases, in frame from the first base. CDR1 SGHKS and CDR2 YYEKEE were looked up in the germline V gene (reference sequence). This clonotype was found a few times. The antigen it binds to is not known. Within one base of it there is no much larger clone, and no base qualities were kept. Instrument used: Illumina HiSeq 2500. TCR beta libraries were prepared by quantitative 5'-RACE with molecular barcodes. Per the source publication's procedure: Disease-linked TCR variants were identified with a new computational method built on a probabilistic model of VDJ rearrangement. TCRdb redid the processing of the public reads, applying fastp at Q25 and MiXCR, and retained in-frame beta chains. Each CDR3 protein gets just one entry, which takes the most common genes and DNA from the rows behind it. The V and J calls and clone size come from TCRdb's table, not from the authors' own analysis. This sample lists 450,000 or so distinct CDR3 sequences; around 26% were detected once. About 0.89% of the sample is taken by the ten largest.

Sequencing used blood, either unsorted or a sorted T cell fraction (not recorded which). Recombination joined TRBV5-5 with TRBJ2-1, with TRBD2 identical over 10 junction bases. This sequence was found in a male donor with ankylosing spondylitis. The sequenced DNA is TGTGCCAGCAGCTTCGGACTAGCGGAGACGGGTGAGCAGTTCTTC. This is translated as CASSFGLAETGEQFF. With the portions outside the CDR3 filled from the reference TRBV5-5 and TRBJ2-1 genes, the complete variable region becomes DAGVTQSPTHLIKTRGQQVTLRCSPISGHKSVSWYQQVLGQGPQFIFQYYEKEERGRGNFPDRFSARQFPNYSSELNVNALLLGDSALYLCASSFGLAETGEQFFGPGTRLTVL.